This T cell receptor beta chain was sequenced in a study of OX40 agonist ivuxolimab in advanced cancers. Whole-study results and caveats: At doses 0.1 to 3.0 mg/kg, CD4+ and CD8+ clones expanded.

Remarks on this clone: No antigen is known for it.

The repertoire was sequenced with immunoSEQ multiplex PCR; TCRdb's copy has only in-frame clones and lacks some. The sample lists about 69,000 clones; approximately 90% were seen once. Trimming cost V 2 bases and J 4 bases, with 11 bases left between them. This CDR3 region has 14 residues. Germline-derived CDR1 and CDR2 are MDHEN and SYDVKM. The J gene is TRBJ1-2, the V gene TRBV28; D is unclear. The receptor was isolated from an adult with an advanced solid tumor such as melanoma, head and neck, liver or kidney cancer. The material was CD4+ or CD8+ T cells sorted from blood, obtained in a trial of the OX40 agonist ivuxolimab. CDR3 region: CASSLGGRTYGYTF. The CDR3 DNA follows: TGTGCCAGCAGTTTAGGTGGCAGGACCTATGGCTACACCTTC.